Below, one T cell receptor beta chain is given with its context. What it recognizes is unknown. This record comes from a study of cytomegalovirus exposure and HLA in healthy donors. Overall study results and limits: First-cohort TCR clusters tended to co-occur in the approximately 110 validation repertoires, a later analysis found. TCR beta chains numbering about 160 were designated cytomegalovirus-associated. Many donors carried some public TCRs, although rarity characterized most TCR sequences.

The repertoire was sequenced with immunoSEQ multiplex PCR; TCRdb's copy has only in-frame clones and lacks some. This table holds 100,000 to 120,000 clones, around 86% found once. Germline CDR1 reads PRHDT; CDR2 reads FYEKMQ (reference sequence). This CDR3 spans 17 amino acids. V was clipped by 4 bases and J by 6 bases; unmatched bases: 12. The TCR sequence derives from a woman younger than 35 in good health and CMV-seropositive. This chain joins TRBV13 and TRBJ2-3; TRBD1 agrees at 11 bases. Sequencing was carried out using PBMCs. The chain's CDR3 is CASSSRSGQGVLDTQYF. The CDR3 bases are TGTGCCAGCAGCTCTCGCTCGGGACAGGGGGTTTTGGATACGCAGTATTTT. The full variable domain, with the rest looked up from reference TRBV13 and TRBJ2-3, is AAGVIQSPRHLIKEKRETATLKCYPIPRHDTVYWYQQGPGQDPQFLISFYEKMQSDKGSIPDRFSAQQFSDYHSELNMSSLELGDSALYFCASSSRSGQGVLDTQYFGPGTRLTVL.